Following are 21 T cell receptor beta chains from one sample sequenced in a study of monozygotic twins with inflammatory bowel disease. Reanalyzing the 5' RACE reads, TCRdb keeps one entry per CDR3 protein, without DNA. The listing records a few hundred thousand distinct CDR3 sequences. The material sequenced was blood. The receptors shown here come from a human donor with ulcerative colitis or Crohn's disease, or a healthy co-twin of an affected twin (not recorded which).

The V call is TRBV18, the J call TRBJ2-7; TCRdb designates TRBD1, a call that cannot be tested without DNA. Per germline, CDR1 KGHSH and CDR2 LQKENI. There are 15 residues in the CDR3. This CDR3 reads CASSPPKARVYEQYF.

CDR3 sequence reads: CSAQTGGIEKLFF. The genes are TRBV20-1 and TRBJ1-4; TCRdb outputs TRBD1, but without DNA this stays unchecked. There are 13 residues in the CDR3. Germline CDR1 reads DFQATT; CDR2 reads SNEGSKA (reference sequence).

V usage is TRBV5-5 and J usage is TRBJ1-6. This CDR3 comprises 15 residues. The germline V gene encodes CDR1 SGHKS and CDR2 YYEKEE (reference sequence). CDR3 loop: CASSFQGSYNSPLHF. Combining the CDR3 with reference TRBV5-5 and TRBJ1-6 gives the whole variable domain DAGVTQSPTHLIKTRGQQVTLRCSPISGHKSVSWYQQVLGQGPQFIFQYYEKEERGRGNFPDRFSARQFPNYSSELNVNALLLGDSALYLCASSFQGSYNSPLHFGNGTRLTVT.

The chain has TRBV20-1 and TRBJ2-1; absent DNA, TCRdb's TRBD1 call cannot be checked. CDR3 length: 14 amino acids. Germline V lookup: CDR1 DFQATT, CDR2 SNEGSKA (reference sequence). CDR3 residues: CSARRDRGSNEQFF.

The chain uses TRBV19 and TRBJ2-1; there is no DNA to check the TCRdb D call of TRBD2. Germline V gene lookup returns CDR1 LNHDA and CDR2 SQIVND (reference sequence). The CDR3 totals 16 residues. This CDR3 is CASTITLLMGHNGQFF.

The chain recombines TRBV6-6 with TRBJ2-4; TCRdb's assignment of TRBD1 cannot be checked, as there is no DNA. CDR1 is MNHNY, CDR2 SVGAGI, per germline (reference sequence). The CDR3 extends over 14 amino acids. This CDR3 is CASSPQVPSNIQYF.

The chain recombines TRBV6-2 or TRBV6-3 with TRBJ2-7; as DNA is missing, the TRBD1 call by TCRdb cannot be tested. The CDR3 has 18 amino acids. Germline lookup yields CDR1 MNHEY and CDR2 SVGEGT. This CDR3 reads CASSKRRGIRDLKYEQYF.

V is TRBV7-2 and J is TRBJ2-7; TCRdb selects TRBD1, and the lack of DNA leaves this call unchecked. The CDR3 sequence is 14 residues long. Germline V gene data show CDR1 as SGHTA and CDR2 as FQGNSA. The CDR3 sequence is CASSTRTGTYEQYF.

This chain joins TRBV15 and TRBJ2-5. This CDR3 has 15 residues. The V gene's germline CDR1 is LNHNV and CDR2 YYDKDF (reference sequence). The CDR3 spells CATSRDDNGVETQYF.

V and J are TRBV28 and TRBJ2-7; the D gene TCRdb calls, TRBD1, cannot be checked with no DNA. Germline lookup yields CDR1 MDHEN and CDR2 SYDVKM. There are 13 residues in the CDR3. The CDR3 protein is CASSFGGPYEQYF.

The V call is TRBV7-2, the J call TRBJ2-1; TCRdb's D call of TRBD1 is untestable without DNA. Per the germline V gene, CDR1 is SGHTA and CDR2 is FQGNSA. This CDR3 has 15 residues. CDR3 residues: CASSPQRGPHNEQFF.

The chain carries TRBV29-1 and TRBJ2-7; TCRdb names TRBD2, which stays unverified in the absence of DNA. Germline lookup yields CDR1 SQVTM and CDR2 ANQGSEA. The CDR3 extends over 12 amino acids. The CDR3 region is CSVVEALSEQYF.

The chain employs TRBV3-1 and TRBJ1-6; TCRdb names TRBD1, which stays unverified in the absence of DNA. CDR1 and CDR2 (germline): LGHDT, YNNKEL (reference sequence). The CDR3 runs to 15 residues. CDR3 amino acids: CASSQEVGGNSPLHF.

This sequence joins TRBV11-2 and TRBJ1-1; TCRdb outputs TRBD1, but without DNA this stays unchecked. CDR1 is SGHAT, CDR2 FQNNGV, per germline. This CDR3 is 16 amino acids long. The CDR3 sequence: CASSRDRGRSGAEAFF.

V and J are TRBV24-1 and TRBJ1-5. Germline V gene sequence: CDR1 KGHDR, CDR2 SFDVKD. This CDR3 comprises 15 residues. The CDR3 sequence: CATSDPRDSNQPQHF.

CDR3 region: CSVGGLADYYNEQFF. V gene TRBV29-1 combines with J gene TRBJ2-1; TCRdb reports TRBD2, a call that lacks DNA to check it against. The CDR3 has 15 residues. The germline V gene has CDR1 SQVTM and CDR2 ANQGSEA.

The chain combines TRBV20-1 with TRBJ2-7; the D call of TRBD1 rests on TCRdb alone, since no DNA is present to check it. Germline V CDR1 and CDR2: DFQATT, SNEGSKA (reference sequence). The CDR3 covers 13 residues. CDR3 protein: CSARGRGSIEQYF.

This chain uses TRBV5-1 with TRBJ1-2; TCRdb's assignment of TRBD1 cannot be checked, as there is no DNA. This CDR3 is built from 14 residues. Looked up from germline, CDR1 is SGHRS and CDR2 is YFSETQ. CDR3 sequence: CASSLGLWSYGYTF.

The chain uses TRBV10-3 and TRBJ1-4; no DNA is available, so the TRBD1 call from TCRdb remains unchecked. The germline gives CDR1 ENHRY, CDR2 SYGVKD. This CDR3 has 13 amino acids. The chain's CDR3 is CATTGTTDEKLFF.

The chain employs TRBV5-1 and TRBJ2-7. This CDR3 is built from 15 residues. In germline, CDR1 is SGHRS, CDR2 YFSETQ. CDR3 loop: CASSFVKTTPHEQYF.

The rearrangement joins TRBV9 to TRBJ2-7; checking the TCRdb D call of TRBD1 is not possible without DNA. CDR1 SGDLS and CDR2 YYNGEE come from the germline V gene. The CDR3 has 13 amino acids. CDR3 protein: CASSPGPHYEQYF.